Listed here are 26 T cell receptor beta chains from one sample, sequenced in a study of somatic mutations in cytotoxic T cells in rheumatoid arthritis. The method was immunoSEQ multiplex PCR; TCRdb's version includes in-frame clones alone and lacks a portion of them. The table shows roughly 30,000 clones, with 80% to 85% occurring only once. The sample taken for sequencing was CD8+ T cells sorted from blood. The receptors originated from an adult with rheumatoid arthritis.

The table lists this clone with a few counts. The V call is TRBV4-1, the J call TRBJ1-2; D gene uncertain. This CDR3 spans 11 amino acids. Germline V lookup: CDR1 MGHRA, CDR2 YSYEKL. V was cut by 0 bases and J by 9 bases, with 5 bases left in between. The CDR3 nucleotides are TGCGCCAGCAGCCAAGATAAGAGCTACACCTTC. Residues: CASSQDKSYTF.

To note about this clone: This sample also contains other DNA sequences that code for the same CDR3. The chain combines TRBV7-9 with TRBJ1-1; no reliable D call. Trimming left V 1 base short and J 0 bases short, with 6 bases between. The CDR3 consists of 14 residues. The germline V gene encodes CDR1 SEHNR and CDR2 FQNEAQ (reference sequence). CDR3 region: CASSLVTLNTEAFF. The CDR3 nucleotides are TGTGCCAGCAGCTTAGTTACCCTGAACACTGAAGCTTTCTTT.

This clone is a singleton in its sample. This sequence joins TRBV5-6 and TRBJ1-3; D is uncertain. CDR1 and CDR2 from the germline V gene are SGHDT and YYEEEE. The ends were cut back, 7 bases at V and 3 bases at J, with 8 bases in the middle. This CDR3 comprises 12 residues. The CDR3, as DNA: TGTGCCAGCCACGGACTTGGAAACACCATATATTTT. This encodes CASHGLGNTIYF.

The chain uses TRBV6-1 and TRBJ2-7; D remains ambiguous. The germline CDR1 and CDR2 sequences are MNHNS and SASEGT. The CDR3 covers 15 residues. V was trimmed by 6 bases and J by 0 bases, leaving 15 bases between them. CDR3 sequence: CASRLGRVSSYEQYF. The CDR3 DNA reads as TGTGCCAGCAGGCTCGGACGGGTAAGCTCCTACGAGCAGTACTTC.

The J gene is TRBJ2-4, the V gene TRBV13; either TRBD1 or TRBD2 may fit D (6 bases each). Germline CDR1 and CDR2: PRHDT and FYEKMQ (reference sequence). This CDR3 is 14 amino acids long. V was cut by 3 bases and J by 7 bases, with 13 bases left in between. CDR3 residues: CASSFGGAGNIQYF. For the CDR3, the DNA is TGTGCCAGCAGCTTCGGGGGCGCGGGGAACATTCAGTACTTC.

The rearrangement links TRBV28 to TRBJ2-2; D uncertain. Trimming left V 4 bases short and J 2 bases short, with 2 bases between. Germline loops: CDR1 MDHEN, CDR2 SYDVKM. This CDR3 contains 12 residues. DNA of the CDR3: TGTGCCAGCAGTTACAACACCGGGGAGCTGTTTTTT. Translated, it gives CASSYNTGELFF.

This clone is categorized as medium-sized. The rearrangement joins TRBV7-2 to TRBJ2-7; 8 positions match TRBD1. CDR3 length: 15 residues. Germline V CDR1 and CDR2: SGHTA, FQGNSA. J gave up 7 bases and V 5 bases, and 13 bases lay outside the gene matches. CDR3: CASSRRGQGAEEQYF. The CDR3 DNA follows: TGTGCCAGCAGCCGAAGGGGCCAGGGGGCTGAAGAGCAGTACTTC. Combining the CDR3 with reference TRBV7-2 and TRBJ2-7 gives the whole variable domain GAGVSQSPSNKVTEKGKDVELRCDPISGHTALYWYRQSLGQGLEFLIYFQGNSAPDKSGLPSDRFSAERTGGSVSTLTIQRTQQEDSAVYLCASSRRGQGAEEQYFGPGTRLTVT.

The V call is TRBV6-1, the J call TRBJ1-1, with no clear D. Germline V gene sequence: CDR1 MNHNS, CDR2 SASEGT. The CDR3 is 14 residues long. V was cut by 4 bases and J by 4 bases, with 13 bases left in between. The CDR3 loop is CASSAYDYGTEAFF. The CDR3 DNA reads as TGTGCCAGCAGTGCTTACGATTATGGCACTGAAGCTTTCTTT.

The gene calls are TRBV11-2 and TRBJ2-7; 7 nucleotides match TRBD1. This CDR3 is built from 13 residues. Trimming removed 4 bases from V and 3 bases from J; junction bases left unmatched: 3. The germline V gene has CDR1 SGHAT and CDR2 FQNNGV. In DNA form, the CDR3 reads TGTGCCAGCAGCTCCAGGGGGAGCTACGAGCAGTACTTC. It codes for CASSSRGSYEQYF.

The chain employs TRBV5-1 and TRBJ2-7; possible D gene TRBD1, 6 bases. The CDR3 is made up of 13 amino acids. The V end was cut by 6 bases, the J end by 5 bases, with 15 bases between. The germline CDR1 and CDR2 sequences are SGHRS and YFSETQ. CDR3 sequence (DNA): TGCGCCAGCACCCATACAGGGTCCCACGAGCAGTACTTC. Its translation is CASTHTGSHEQYF.

The CDR3 DNA reads as TGTGCCAGCACCTGGGACAGGCAAGAGACCCAGTACTTC. Its protein is CASTWDRQETQYF. The chain has TRBV25-1 and TRBJ2-5; 8 bases align to TRBD1. From germline, CDR1 is MGHDK and CDR2 SYGVNS. The CDR3 consists of 13 residues. V gave up 7 bases and J gave up 2 bases; unmatched junction bases: 3.

The J gene is TRBJ2-1, the V gene TRBV29-1; 11 nucleotides line up with TRBD2. The germline gives CDR1 SQVTM, CDR2 ANQGSEA. J lost 3 bases, V lost 2 bases, and 9 bases had no gene match. The CDR3 has 17 residues. The CDR3 reads CSVESRASGRFYNEQFF. The CDR3 coding sequence is TGCAGCGTTGAATCCCGGGCTAGCGGGAGGTTCTACAATGAGCAGTTCTTC.

The V and J genes are TRBV2 and TRBJ1-5; TRBD1 matches at 7 bases. With V trimmed by 8 bases and J by 2 bases, 0 bases remained unmatched. Per the germline V gene, CDR1 is SNHLY and CDR2 is FYNNEI. This CDR3 comprises 12 residues. CDR3 bases: TGTGCCAGCGGGACAGGCAATCAGCCCCAGCATTTT. This codes for CASGTGNQPQHF.

In its sample, this clone was seen once. This rearrangement joins TRBV29-1 to TRBJ2-3; D gene uncertain. V lost 6 bases and J 1 base, leaving 11 bases between the germline ends. This CDR3 spans 13 amino acids. The germline CDR1 and CDR2 sequences are SQVTM and ANQGSEA. The CDR3 region has the DNA TGCAGCGTCGACCGCCGCGGCACAGATACGCAGTATTTT. Its translation is CSVDRRGTDTQYF.

This chain links TRBV4-2 with TRBJ2-3, with D perhaps TRBD2 (5 bases). V was shortened by 4 bases and J by 2 bases, with 13 bases between the two germline ends. Germline V gene lookup returns CDR1 LGHNA and CDR2 YNFKEQ. The CDR3 runs 15 residues. The CDR3 DNA reads as TGTGCCAGCAGCCCGGGGTCGGGTGTCACAGATACGCAGTATTTT. It yields the protein CASSPGSGVTDTQYF.

This clone was observed a few times. This sequence joins TRBV6-5 and TRBJ1-2; TRBD1 aligns across 7 bases. This CDR3 has 14 residues. V shed 4 bases, J shed 5 bases, and the junction held 7 bases outside the gene matches. CDR1 is MNHEY, CDR2 SVGAGI, per germline. DNA for the CDR3: TGTGCCAGCAGTTTCGCAGGGGGACCTTATGGCTACACCTTC. Residues: CASSFAGGPYGYTF.

The V and J genes are TRBV6-5 and TRBJ1-1; a weak D match, TRBD1 (5 bases). This CDR3 is built from 13 residues. The V gene's germline CDR1 is MNHEY and CDR2 SVGAGI. Trimming removed 6 bases from V and 4 bases from J, with 12 bases in between. DNA for the CDR3: TGTGCCAGCAGCCTGGGACTTGCCACTGAAGCTTTCTTT. Translation gives CASSLGLATEAFF.

This clone came up a few times. V and J are TRBV6-9 and TRBJ1-5; unclear D gene. Trimming took off 1 base at V and 2 bases at J, with 6 bases between the two ends. The germline gives CDR1 MNHGY, CDR2 SVAAGI. This CDR3 region has 14 residues. The CDR3 reads CASSYLRGNQPQHF. The CDR3 coding sequence is TGTGCCAGCAGTTATTTACGGGGCAATCAGCCCCAGCATTTT.

This chain links TRBV5-4 with TRBJ2-6; 7 nucleotides line up with TRBD1. This CDR3 spans 15 amino acids. Germline V gene lookup returns CDR1 SGHNT and CDR2 YYREEE (reference sequence). J lost 3 bases, V lost 2 bases, and 2 bases had no gene match. In DNA, the CDR3 is TGTGCCAGCAGCTTAGGGGGCGGTGGGGCCAACGTCCTGACTTTC. Translating gives CASSLGGGGANVLTF.

This chain connects TRBV19 to TRBJ2-1; a weak D match, TRBD2 (5 bases). CDR3 length: 14 amino acids. Germline assignment: CDR1 LNHDA and CDR2 SQIVND (reference sequence). V lost 4 bases and J 7 bases, leaving 14 bases between the germline ends. CDR3 protein: CASSTLAGENEQFF. CDR3 bases: TGTGCCAGTAGTACCTTGGCCGGGGAAAATGAGCAGTTCTTC.

V usage is TRBV6-6 and J usage is TRBJ2-5, with D unresolved. V lost 0 bases to trimming and J lost 12 bases, with 8 bases between them. The V gene's germline CDR1 is MNHNY and CDR2 SVGAGI (reference sequence). The length of the CDR3 is 11 residues. CDR3 in DNA: TGTGCCAGCAGTTACTCGACCGCAAAGTACTTC. Translation: CASSYSTAKYF.

The V call is TRBV6-6, the J call TRBJ2-3; TRBD2 aligns across 7 bases. This CDR3 is 15 amino acids long. V gave up 8 bases and J gave up 5 bases; unmatched junction bases: 13. Germline CDR1 MNHNY, CDR2 SVGAGI (reference sequence). CDR3 DNA sequence: TGTGCCAGCCGTCAGATGGGGACTAAGCGAGATACGCAGTATTTT. This codes for CASRQMGTKRDTQYF.

V usage is TRBV28 and J usage is TRBJ2-5, with D perhaps matching TRBD2 (5 bases). The CDR3 loop spans 14 amino acids. The germline V gene encodes CDR1 MDHEN and CDR2 SYDVKM. Trimming removed 3 bases at V and 5 bases at J, with 13 bases between. DNA of the CDR3: TGTGCCAGCAGTTTCCTAACTAGTACGGAGACCCAGTACTTC. Amino acid sequence: CASSFLTSTETQYF.

This chain connects TRBV7-3 to TRBJ2-1; possible D gene TRBD2, 5 bases. Germline CDR1 and CDR2: SGHTA and FQGTGA. CDR3 length equals 14 residues. Trimming cost V 5 bases and J 6 bases, with 14 bases left between them. The CDR3 DNA reads TGTGCCAGCAGCCCGACGGACTCCCGCAATGAGCAGTTCTTC. It encodes CASSPTDSRNEQFF. The full variable domain, in which reference TRBV7-3 and TRBJ2-1 provide the parts outside the CDR3, is GAGVSQTPSNKVTEKGKYVELRCDPISGHTALYWYRQSLGQGPEFLIYFQGTGAADDSGLPNDRFFAVRPEGSVSTLKIQRTERGDSAVYLCASSPTDSRNEQFFGPGTRLTVL.

The chain recombines TRBV4-3 with TRBJ2-1; 9 bases fit TRBD2. The V segment lost 0 bases and the J segment 6 bases; nucleotides outside the gene matches: 9. This CDR3 contains 17 residues. Germline CDR1 reads LGHNA; CDR2 reads YSLEER. CDR3 in DNA: TGCGCCAGCAGCCAAGATATCAGTAGCGGGGGCCGCAATGAGCAGTTCTTC. Translating gives CASSQDISSGGRNEQFF.

The chain has TRBV7-9 and TRBJ2-2; a weak D match, TRBD1 (6 bases). The germline V gene encodes CDR1 SEHNR and CDR2 FQNEAQ (reference sequence). The V end lost 5 bases, the J end lost 8 bases, and 15 bases lay between the germline ends. The CDR3 spans 14 residues. This CDR3 is CASSGRGPRGELFF. The CDR3 DNA reads TGTGCCAGCAGCGGCAGGGGACCTCGGGGGGAGCTGTTTTTT.